This T cell receptor (beta chain) stems from a study of T cells in Graves' hyperthyroidism and ophthalmopathy. This clonotype came up a few times. Using RNA transcripts as the source, TCR beta CDR3 regions were amplified. Using the HTBI primer set, a first-round RT-PCR was run on the TCR CDR3. Each CDR3 protein gets one entry after TCRdb re-called the multiplex PCR reads with MiXCR. The table shows approximately 400,000 distinct CDR3 sequences, with roughly 14% occurring only once. This TCR came from a woman under 30 with Graves' hyperthyroidism that later progressed to Graves' ophthalmopathy. The source material was blood.

DNA for the CDR3: TGTGCCAGTAGTAGTCTAGCGGGAGTTATTGATGAGCAGTTCTTC. It is translated as CASSSLAGVIDEQFF. The V gene is TRBV19, the J gene TRBJ2-1; 10 bases align to TRBD2. With 4 bases clipped from V and 8 bases from J, the junction kept 8 bases outside the gene matches. This CDR3 spans 15 amino acids. The germline V gene has CDR1 LNHDA and CDR2 SQIVND (reference sequence).